The clone carrying this T cell receptor beta chain has only a few counts. Its antigen remains unknown. Trimming cost V 7 bases and J 9 bases, with 22 bases left between them. Germline V lookup: CDR1 SGHVS, CDR2 FNYEAQ. The CDR3 is 15 amino acids. The authors reverse transcribed all of the isolated RNA, so sequencing captured expressed TCRB transcripts. Libraries were prepared by immunoSEQ multiplex PCR; TCRdb keeps only in-frame clonotypes and omits some of them. The sample includes about 110,000 clones, under 40% of them seen just once. This specimen belongs to a study of beta chain features in type 1 diabetes. Findings and limits, study-wide: Shortening that was moderate but significant affected the TCRB CDR3s of Type 1 diabetes patients in all four CD4+ subsets. More deletions and fewer insertions at VDJ junctions were seen in type 1 diabetes patients.

The V gene is TRBV7-6, the J gene TRBJ2-1, with D possibly TRBD2 on 5 matching bases. Sequenced: stem cell memory CD4+ T cells from blood. The source is a woman under 30 in good health. The CDR3 here is CASTSLAEGWGEQFF. The DNA for the CDR3 is TGTGCCAGCACCAGCTTAGCAGAGGGATGGGGTGAGCAGTTCTTC.